The entry below describes one TCR beta chain. Its antigen is unknown. This entry belongs to a study of T cell responses to AZD1222 COVID-19 vaccine. V was pared by 8 bases and J by 0 bases, with 14 bases between. Germline lookup yields CDR1 MDHEN and CDR2 SYDVKM. The CDR3 contains 15 residues. Study outcomes and limitations: CD4 TCRs linked to vaccination spanned spike, dominating at 160-218 and 743-854. Seropositive AZD1222 recipients at baseline numbered only five to seven. Possibly, clonal diversity was underestimated; donors were largely white British and included more females.

Libraries were prepared by immunoSEQ multiplex PCR; TCRdb keeps only in-frame clonotypes and omits some of them. The sample has 110,000 to 150,000 clones, about 94% seen once; the top ten hold around 5%. This sequence was found in an adult in good health. The chain recombines TRBV28 with TRBJ1-5; no firm D call. The sample here was peripheral blood, taken on day 0 of AZD1222 vaccination. CDR3 sequence (DNA): TGTGCCAGCGTAGGGTGGGGAGTTAGCAATCAGCCCCAGCATTTT. Translating gives CASVGWGVSNQPQHF.